Below, 24 T cell receptor beta chains from the same sample are listed, as sequenced in a study of T-cell reconstitution after alpha-beta-depleted transplantation in children. This sample's TCRbeta library carried unique molecular identifier barcodes. TCRdb reprocessed the PCR reads with MiXCR, giving one entry per CDR3 protein. The sample lists 610,000 or so distinct CDR3 sequences; over 25% were seen once. The source material was PBMCs, sampled before TCRalphabeta/CD19-depleted stem cell transplant. Receptors originate from a boy under two years old with Wiskott-Aldrich syndrome, due to receive a stem cell transplant.

This clonotype occurred a few times. The chain couples TRBV29-1 to TRBJ2-4; 9 bases fit TRBD1. This CDR3 spans 13 amino acids. Trimming cost V 4 bases and J 6 bases; bases outside gene matches: 4. CDR1 is SQVTM, CDR2 ANQGSEA, per germline. The CDR3 nucleotides are TGCAGCGTTGCCCCGGGACAGGGAAACATTCAGTACTTC. This translates into CSVAPGQGNIQYF.

This clonotype was seen a few times. The gene calls are TRBV5-1 and TRBJ2-6, with D maybe TRBD1 (6 bases). With 4 bases removed from V and 0 bases from J, the gap between germline ends came to 11 bases. Germline V gene sequence: CDR1 SGHRS, CDR2 YFSETQ. This CDR3 has 16 amino acids. Written as DNA, the CDR3 is TGCGCCAGCAGCACGACAGGTTTCTCTGGGGCCAACGTCCTGACTTTC. It is translated as CASSTTGFSGANVLTF.

This rearrangement joins TRBV7-6 to TRBJ2-1; 8 positions agree with TRBD2. V was clipped by 1 base and J by 6 bases; unmatched bases: 8. This CDR3 region has 16 residues. CDR1 is SGHVS and CDR2 is FNYEAQ in the germline V gene. Here the CDR3 DNA reads TGTGCCAGCAGCTTAGGTAGACTAGCGCGACTCAATGAGCAGTTCTTC. Its protein is CASSLGRLARLNEQFF. Variable domain in full (rest from reference TRBV7-6 and TRBJ2-1): GAGVSQSPRYKVTKRGQDVALRCDPISGHVSLYWYRQALGQGPEFLTYFNYEAQQDKSGLPNDRFSAERPEGSISTLTIQRTEQRDSAMYRCASSLGRLARLNEQFFGPGTRLTVL.

The CDR3 nucleotides read TGCGCCAGCAGCTTGGACCGGGACAGGGGATGCCCCTATTACAATGAGCAGTTCTTC. Encoded protein: CASSLDRDRGCPYYNEQFF. The V call is TRBV5-1, the J call TRBJ2-1; 10 positions match TRBD1. This CDR3 has 19 amino acids. The V segment lost 0 bases and the J segment 4 bases; nucleotides outside the gene matches: 13. The germline gives CDR1 SGHRS, CDR2 YFSETQ.

This chain uses TRBV19 with TRBJ1-1; TRBD1 might be the D (5 bases). Trimming removed 3 bases at V and 6 bases at J, with 11 bases between. CDR3 size: 13 residues. Germline-derived CDR1 and CDR2 are LNHDA and SQIVND (reference sequence). CDR3 protein: CASSIGARAEAFF. In nucleotides, the CDR3 is TGTGCCAGTAGTATCGGGGCGCGGGCTGAAGCTTTCTTT.

The chain couples TRBV12-3 or TRBV12-4 to TRBJ2-5; D perhaps matches TRBD2 (6 bases). V lost 3 bases, J lost 6 bases, and 11 bases lay in between. The CDR3 loop spans 13 amino acids. The CDR3 DNA sequence: TGTGCCAGCAGTTTGGGGGGTAGAAAGACCCAGTACTTC. It translates to CASSLGGRKTQYF.

This chain uses TRBV10-2 with TRBJ2-3; D possibly corresponds to TRBD2 (5 bases). Germline V gives CDR1 WSHSY, CDR2 SAAADI. V was shortened by 4 bases and J by 3 bases, with 11 bases between the two germline ends. The CDR3 sequence is 14 residues long. The CDR3 here is CASSVGLLTDTQYF. The CDR3 DNA follows: TGCGCCAGCAGTGTAGGACTTTTAACAGATACGCAGTATTTT.

The J gene is TRBJ1-5, the V gene TRBV29-1, with D perhaps matching TRBD1 (6 bases). CDR1 SQVTM and CDR2 ANQGSEA come from the germline V gene. V gave up 4 bases and J gave up 12 bases, with 19 bases separating them. This CDR3 is 13 amino acids long. The CDR3 DNA is TGCAGCGTTGCGGCAGGGGCGGAAGGCTGCCAGCATTTT. It yields the protein CSVAAGAEGCQHF.

There are a few counts of this clonotype. The rearrangement uses TRBV27 and TRBJ2-3; TRBD1 agrees at 8 bases. Per germline, CDR1 MNHEY and CDR2 SMNVEV (reference sequence). Germline trimming cut 2 bases from V and 3 bases from J; bases unmatched to any gene: 7. CDR3 length: 16 residues. CDR3 in amino acids: CASSLRARGPTDTQYF. The CDR3 bases are TGTGCCAGCAGTTTAAGAGCCAGGGGGCCGACAGATACGCAGTATTTT.

This clonotype was detected only a few times. The chain joins TRBV20-1 to TRBJ2-7; TRBD2 agrees at 13 bases. V was pared by 0 bases and J by 2 bases, with 1 base of the junction left unmatched. Per the germline V gene, CDR1 is DFQATT and CDR2 is SNEGSKA (reference sequence). The CDR3 extends over 15 amino acids. The CDR3 DNA follows: TGCAGTGCTAGAGATACTAGCGGGAGGGCCTACGAGCAGTACTTC. It is translated as CSARDTSGRAYEQYF.

The rearrangement uses TRBV7-2 and TRBJ2-2, with D possibly TRBD2 on 6 matching bases. Trimming shortened V by 2 bases and J by 4 bases, and 14 bases separated the two germline ends. The CDR3 is 16 amino acids. Germline CDR1 is SGHTA and CDR2 is FQGNSA. The CDR3: CASSLTGGRITGELFF. Here the CDR3 DNA reads TGTGCCAGCAGCTTAACAGGAGGGCGGATCACCGGGGAGCTGTTTTTT. Using reference TRBV7-2 and TRBJ2-2 for the parts outside the CDR3, the full variable domain is GAGVSQSPSNKVTEKGKDVELRCDPISGHTALYWYRQSLGQGLEFLIYFQGNSAPDKSGLPSDRFSAERTGGSVSTLTIQRTQQEDSAVYLCASSLTGGRITGELFFGEGSRLTVL.

The chain uses TRBV6-1 and TRBJ1-2; 11 bases are shared with TRBD1. The V gene's germline CDR1 is MNHNS and CDR2 SASEGT. The junction had 11 bases not matched to a gene; V was cut back by 4 bases and J by 7 bases. The CDR3 consists of 16 residues. Here the CDR3 DNA reads TGTGCCAGCAGTGCTTTTACGGACAGGGGGCGGAGTGGCTACACCTTC. Amino acid sequence: CASSAFTDRGRSGYTF.

In this sample, this clonotype turned up a few times. V usage is TRBV4-2 and J usage is TRBJ1-5; the D gene is possibly TRBD1 (5 bases). The germline V and J ends were trimmed by 4 bases and 6 bases, with 13 bases remaining between them. The CDR3 sequence is 14 residues long. Germline V gene data show CDR1 as LGHNA and CDR2 as YNFKEQ. The CDR3 spells CASSLRQSIQPQHF. CDR3 nucleotides: TGTGCCAGCAGCCTTCGACAGTCTATTCAGCCCCAGCATTTT.

The genes are TRBV12-3 or TRBV12-4 and TRBJ2-1; no clear D. The CDR3 loop spans 13 amino acids. V lost 6 bases and J 2 bases, leaving 8 bases between the germline ends. The CDR3 here is CASSSEPYNEQFF. The CDR3 region has the DNA TGTGCCAGCAGCTCCGAACCCTACAATGAGCAGTTCTTC.

The chain carries TRBV29-1 and TRBJ2-5; D is unclear. This CDR3 contains 10 residues. Trimming took 7 bases from V and 2 from J, leaving 5 bases between them. Germline CDR1 reads SQVTM; CDR2 reads ANQGSEA. Written as DNA, the CDR3 is TGCAGCGGTCTACAAGAGACCCAGTACTTC. Translated, it gives CSGLQETQYF.

The chain couples TRBV3-1 to TRBJ2-5; the match to TRBD2 covers 13 bases. The CDR3 loop spans 15 amino acids. V lost 1 base and J lost 4; bases outside the gene matches: 0. The germline V gene has CDR1 LGHDT and CDR2 YNNKEL (reference sequence). In nucleotides, the CDR3 is TGTGCCAGCAGCCAAGGACTAGCGGGAGGAGAGACCCAGTACTTC. This encodes CASSQGLAGGETQYF.

This rearrangement joins TRBV5-5 to TRBJ2-6; D is perhaps TRBD2 (6 bases). The CDR3 sequence is 17 residues long. Germline CDR1 is SGHKS and CDR2 is YYEKEE (reference sequence). V lost 4 bases and J lost 2, with 16 bases in between. The chain's CDR3 is CASSPARGTTGANVLTF. CDR3 bases: TGTGCCAGCAGCCCCGCGCGGGGAACGACTGGGGCCAACGTCCTGACTTTC.

This clonotype was observed a handful of times. CDR3 protein: CASSTGLAMTYNEQFF. The DNA of the CDR3 is TGCGCCAGCAGCACGGGACTAGCGATGACCTACAATGAGCAGTTCTTC. This sequence joins TRBV5-1 and TRBJ2-1; 10 bases fit TRBD2. Germline loops: CDR1 SGHRS, CDR2 YFSETQ. This CDR3 is built from 16 residues. Trimming removed 4 bases from V and 2 bases from J; junction bases left unmatched: 6.

CDR3 DNA sequence: TGCAGCGCCTCAGGGTTAATGAACACTGAAGCTTTCTTT. Its protein is CSASGLMNTEAFF. The V gene is TRBV29-1, the J gene TRBJ1-1, with a tentative D call TRBD1 (5 bases). The CDR3 sequence is 13 residues long. V lost 7 bases and J lost 0, with 12 bases in between. From germline, CDR1 is SQVTM and CDR2 ANQGSEA.

The DNA of the CDR3 is TGCGCCAGCAGCTTGGTTGGACAGGGGGTGGGAGAGACCCAGTACTTC. Its translation is CASSLVGQGVGETQYF. The chain has TRBV5-1 and TRBJ2-5; TRBD1 aligns across 10 bases. CDR3 length equals 16 residues. Germline CDR1 and CDR2: SGHRS and YFSETQ. Trimming removed 0 bases from V and 4 bases from J; junction bases left unmatched: 6.

V is TRBV7-6 and J is TRBJ1-2, with unresolved D. Germline V gene sequence: CDR1 SGHVS, CDR2 FNYEAQ. V gave up 4 bases and J gave up 5 bases, with 8 bases separating them. The CDR3 is 12 residues long. The DNA of the CDR3 is TGTGCCAGCAGCTCGAAACCTTATGGCTACACCTTC. Amino acid sequence: CASSSKPYGYTF.

This clonotype was seen only a few times. The chain is built from TRBV6-1 and TRBJ2-7, with TRBD2 identical over 8 bases. Germline CDR1 reads MNHNS; CDR2 reads SASEGT. CDR3 length: 14 amino acids. With 9 bases clipped from V and 0 bases from J, the junction kept 7 bases outside the gene matches. The chain's CDR3 is CASRRTSSSYEQYF. In DNA, the CDR3 is TGTGCCAGTCGAAGGACTAGCAGCTCCTACGAGCAGTACTTC.

This clonotype has a handful of counts. CDR3 in amino acids: CASSLPPSGKYNEQFF. The CDR3 coding sequence is TGTGCCAGCAGCCTTCCACCTAGCGGGAAATACAATGAGCAGTTCTTC. This chain joins TRBV11-2 and TRBJ2-1, with TRBD2 matching 9 bases. CDR3 size: 16 residues. In germline, CDR1 is SGHAT, CDR2 FQNNGV. V lost 5 bases, J lost 4 bases, and 9 bases stayed unmatched.

V is TRBV28 and J is TRBJ1-5; D unresolved. The CDR3 has 14 amino acids. Germline V gene sequence: CDR1 MDHEN, CDR2 SYDVKM. V was cut by 5 bases and J by 6 bases, with 14 bases left in between. CDR3 DNA: TGTGCCAGCAGTCCGCCCCGACGGATTCAGCCCCAGCATTTT. Translation gives CASSPPRRIQPQHF.